The clone carrying this T cell receptor beta chain has only a few counts. From germline, CDR1 is KGHSH and CDR2 LQKENI. CDR3 length: 16 amino acids. After removal of 0 bases from V and 8 bases from J, the junction contained 7 bases not matched to a gene. The record originates from a study of early T cells in non-severe SARS-CoV-2 infection. Via MiXCR, TCRdb re-called the 5' RACE reads, giving one row per CDR3 protein. The sample contains 25,000 to 30,000 distinct CDR3 sequences, 5% to 6.5% of which appear only once. The sequence was obtained from an adult who was a healthcare worker with PCR-confirmed SARS-CoV-2 infection or an uninfected control (not recorded which). The chain joins TRBV18 to TRBJ2-1; 10 bases align to TRBD2. Material for sequencing was whole blood. The CDR3 DNA reads TGTGCCAGCTCACCACCGGCTAGCGGGAGTAAGGATGAGCAGTTCTTC. The encoded protein is CASSPPASGSKDEQFF.